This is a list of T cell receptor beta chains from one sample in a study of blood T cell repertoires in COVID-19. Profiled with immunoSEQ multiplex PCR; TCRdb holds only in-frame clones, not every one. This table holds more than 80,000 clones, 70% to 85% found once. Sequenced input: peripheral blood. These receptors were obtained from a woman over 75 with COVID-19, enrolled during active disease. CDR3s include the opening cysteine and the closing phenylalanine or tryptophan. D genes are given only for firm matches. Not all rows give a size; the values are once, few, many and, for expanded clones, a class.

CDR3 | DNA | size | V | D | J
CASHRGGRDSGANVLTF | TGTGCCAGCCACAGAGGGGGCAGGGACTCAGGGGCCAACGTCCTGACTTTC | - | TRBV5-4 | - | TRBJ2-6
CASSRNRDLYGYTF | TGTGCCAGCAGCCGAAACAGGGACCTGTATGGCTACACCTTC | - | TRBV4-2 | - | TRBJ1-2
CASSIRTGGSNQPQHF | TGTGCCAGCAGTATTCGGACAGGGGGCAGCAATCAGCCCCAGCATTTT | - | TRBV6-2/TRBV6-3 | TRBD1 | TRBJ1-5
CASSNQRGPGETQYF | TGTGCCAGCAGTAACCAGCGGGGGCCGGGGGAGACCCAGTACTTC | - | TRBV25-1 | TRBD2 | TRBJ2-5
CASSPTWQNNQPQHF | TGTGCCAGCTCACCGACTTGGCAGAACAATCAGCCCCAGCATTTT | - | TRBV18 | - | TRBJ1-5
CASSIVGQSYEQYF | TGTGCCAGTAGTATAGTGGGACAGTCCTACGAGCAGTACTTC | - | TRBV19 | TRBD1 | TRBJ2-7
CASSAQGYGYTF | TGTGCCAGCAGTGCCCAGGGGTATGGCTACACCTTC | - | TRBV6-2/TRBV6-3 | - | TRBJ1-2
CASSYFGGNTGELFF | TGTGCCAGCAGTTACTTCGGGGGGAACACCGGGGAGCTGTTTTTT | - | TRBV6-5 | - | TRBJ2-2
CASSPINRGRISGANVLTF | TGTGCCAGCTCACCCATAAACAGGGGGCGAATCTCTGGGGCCAACGTCCTGACTTTC | - | TRBV18 | TRBD1 | TRBJ2-6
CASSQRQGADTEAFF | TGTGCCAGCTCACAGCGACAGGGGGCCGACACTGAAGCTTTCTTT | - | TRBV18 | TRBD1 | TRBJ1-1
CASSLRLVQGNTQYF | TGCGCCAGCAGCTTGCGTCTAGTGCAGGGAAATACGCAGTATTTT | - | TRBV5-1 | - | TRBJ2-3
CAISELGGNTEAFF | TGTGCCATCAGTGAGCTGGGGGGAAACACTGAAGCTTTCTTT | few | TRBV10-3 | - | TRBJ1-1
CAIKFGMNTEAFF | TGTGCCATCAAATTCGGTATGAACACTGAAGCTTTCTTT | - | TRBV10-3 | - | TRBJ1-1
CASSLGANVLTF | TGTGCCAGCAGTCTCGGGGCCAACGTCCTGACTTTC | - | TRBV2 | - | TRBJ2-6
CASLDRGNTGELFF | TGTGCCAGTTTGGACAGGGGGAACACCGGGGAGCTGTTTTTT | - | TRBV19 | TRBD1 | TRBJ2-2
CASRPTSGYNEQFF | TGCGCCAGCAGGCCGACTAGCGGGTACAATGAGCAGTTCTTC | - | TRBV5-1 | TRBD2 | TRBJ2-1
CASSTPGQGRDYTF | TGTGCCAGCAGTACCCCGGGACAGGGACGTGACTACACCTTC | - | TRBV6-6 | TRBD1 | TRBJ1-2
CASSTSGLGYEQYF | TGTGCCAGTAGTACGTCGGGACTAGGCTACGAGCAGTACTTC | - | TRBV19 | TRBD2 | TRBJ2-7
CASSWTKASSPLHF | TGTGCCAGCAGTTGGACAAAGGCTAGTTCACCCCTCCACTTT | once | TRBV27 | - | TRBJ1-6
CASSRNWGLDTEQYF | TGTGCCAGCAGCCGTAACTGGGGGCTAGATACCGAGCAGTACTTC | - | TRBV7-8 | - | TRBJ2-7
CASSQDRRDFYNSPLHF | TGCGCCAGCAGCCAAGATAGGAGGGATTTTTATAATTCACCCCTCCACTTT | - | TRBV4-1 | - | TRBJ1-6
CASGFLTGATGELFF | TGTGCTAGTGGTTTTCTTACAGGGGCCACCGGGGAGCTGTTTTTT | once | TRBV12-5 | TRBD1 | TRBJ2-2
CASSGPTGTSGGDTQYF | TGTGCCAGCAGTGGCCCGACCGGGACTAGCGGGGGGGATACGCAGTATTTT | - | TRBV6-1 | TRBD2 | TRBJ2-3
CASSSRQGGNNEQFF | TGTGCCAGCTCATCGCGTCAGGGGGGAAACAATGAGCAGTTCTTC | - | TRBV18 | - | TRBJ2-1
CASSEGGGRETQYF | TGTGCCAGCAGTGAAGGGGGCGGGAGGGAGACCCAGTACTTC | - | TRBV25-1 | TRBD2 | TRBJ2-5
CASSVQRGAEGKGYTF | TGTGCCAGCAGTGTTCAGCGGGGCGCGGAGGGTAAGGGCTACACCTTC | few | TRBV2 | - | TRBJ1-2
CASSLESSGIGETQYF | TGCGCCAGCAGCTTGGAGTCTAGCGGGATAGGAGAGACCCAGTACTTC | once | TRBV5-1 | TRBD2 | TRBJ2-5
CASSRGTGVTGELFF | TGTGCCAGCAGCCGGGGGACAGGGGTCACCGGGGAGCTGTTTTTT | - | TRBV7-3 | TRBD1 | TRBJ2-2
CASSTQGAYEQYF | TGTGCCAGCAGCACCCAGGGGGCTTACGAGCAGTACTTC | - | TRBV6-5 | TRBD1 | TRBJ2-7
CASKRGLTDTQYF | TGTGCCAGCAAACGGGGGTTAACAGATACGCAGTATTTT | - | TRBV6-5 | - | TRBJ2-3
CASSLLTSTETQYF | TGCGCCAGCAGCTTGCTGACTAGCACGGAGACCCAGTACTTC | - | TRBV5-1 | TRBD2 | TRBJ2-5
CASSLVGLADNTDTQYF | TGTGCCAGCAGTTTAGTCGGACTAGCGGACAACACAGATACGCAGTATTTT | - | TRBV28 | TRBD2 | TRBJ2-3